The 30 T cell receptor beta chains listed next were all sequenced from one sample in a study of early T cells in non-severe SARS-CoV-2 infection. MiXCR, applied by TCRdb to the 5' RACE reads, yields one record per CDR3 protein. The data show 90,000 or so distinct CDR3 sequences, about 16% seen once. The sequenced sample consisted of whole blood. The receptors here all came from an adult who was a healthcare worker with PCR-confirmed SARS-CoV-2 infection or an uninfected control (not recorded which).

This clonotype was seen only a few times. This sequence joins TRBV14 and TRBJ2-1; D unresolved. The CDR3 is made up of 15 amino acids. V was pared by 0 bases and J by 3 bases, with 9 bases between. CDR1 is SGHDN, CDR2 FVKESK, per germline. The CDR3 spells CASSQESSLYNEQFF. DNA of the CDR3: TGTGCCAGCAGCCAAGAGTCTTCCCTCTACAATGAGCAGTTCTTC.

The rearrangement links TRBV12-3 or TRBV12-4 to TRBJ1-1; no definite D call. Trimming stripped 5 bases from V and 5 bases from J, with 15 bases between. This CDR3 spans 14 amino acids. CDR3 coding DNA: TGTGCCAGCAGTCCCCCGTCCCGGTGGACTGAAGCTTTCTTT. Residues: CASSPPSRWTEAFF.

This clonotype was seen more than once but under ten times. The chain recombines TRBV7-9 with TRBJ2-1; D might be TRBD1 or TRBD2, each matching 5 bases. CDR3 length: 19 residues. Per germline, CDR1 SEHNR and CDR2 FQNEAQ (reference sequence). The germline V and J ends were trimmed by 3 bases and 4 bases, with 25 bases remaining between them. The CDR3 here is CASSFGARGPRFRYNEQFF. The DNA of the CDR3 is TGTGCCAGCAGCTTTGGGGCGAGGGGACCCCGATTCCGGTACAATGAGCAGTTCTTC.

The chain links TRBV27 to TRBJ2-1; 7 bases fit TRBD1. The CDR3 is made up of 15 amino acids. V shed 6 bases and J 8 bases; nucleotides not matched to a gene: 13. Germline V lookup: CDR1 MNHEY, CDR2 SMNVEV (reference sequence). The CDR3 DNA reads TGTGCCAGCAGCCACAGGGGACCCGGTGGAGATGAGCAGTTCTTC. This translates into CASSHRGPGGDEQFF.

The chain is built from TRBV6-2 or TRBV6-3 and TRBJ2-1; 7 bases line up with TRBD2. The CDR3 is made up of 13 amino acids. J was trimmed by 10 bases and V by 0 bases; bases with no gene match: 3. Germline-derived CDR1 and CDR2 are MNHEY and SVGEGT. The CDR3 coding sequence is TGTGCCAGCAGTTACTCGGGGGGAGGGGAGCAGTTCTTC. Amino acid sequence: CASSYSGGGEQFF.

At least ten counts were recorded for this clonotype. The genes are TRBV28 and TRBJ2-1, with D unclear. CDR3 length: 12 amino acids. Germline V gene lookup returns CDR1 MDHEN and CDR2 SYDVKM. The V end was cut by 5 bases, the J end by 9 bases, with 11 bases between. DNA for the CDR3: TGTGCCAGCAGTCGTCTGATCAGTGAGCAGTTCTTC. It translates to CASSRLISEQFF.

The V call is TRBV9, the J call TRBJ2-5; D is unresolved. This CDR3 comprises 13 residues. Germline values: CDR1 SGDLS, CDR2 YYNGEE. The V end lost 0 bases, the J end lost 0 bases, and 3 bases lay between the germline ends. The CDR3 region is CASSVGNQETQYF. In DNA, the CDR3 is TGTGCCAGCAGCGTAGGCAACCAAGAGACCCAGTACTTC.

This clonotype has a count of ten or more. This rearrangement joins TRBV28 to TRBJ1-2; tentatively, D is TRBD1 (5 bases). The CDR3 runs to 13 residues. CDR1 MDHEN and CDR2 SYDVKM come from the germline V gene. Trimming stripped 3 bases from V and 6 bases from J, with 11 bases between. Here the CDR3 reads CASSFRQGNGYTF. In DNA, the CDR3 is TGTGCCAGCAGTTTTCGGCAGGGTAATGGCTACACCTTC.

The V call is TRBV28, the J call TRBJ2-5; TRBD2 matches at 7 bases. The CDR3 has 15 amino acids. V was pared by 6 bases and J by 5 bases, with 12 bases of the junction left unmatched. CDR1 and CDR2 (germline): MDHEN, SYDVKM. This CDR3 is CASRPGLRPRETQYF. The CDR3 bases are TGTGCCAGCAGACCGGGACTAAGGCCTCGTGAGACCCAGTACTTC.

In its sample, this clonotype was seen a few times. The V and J genes are TRBV5-1 and TRBJ2-1, with 7 bases that match TRBD2. Unmatched junction bases numbered 1, after V lost 1 base and J lost 6 bases. Per germline, CDR1 SGHRS and CDR2 YFSETQ. This CDR3 has 13 residues. CDR3 coding DNA: TGCGCCAGCAGCTTGACTAGCGCCAATGAGCAGTTCTTC. It codes for CASSLTSANEQFF.

The V gene is TRBV5-8, the J gene TRBJ1-1, with TRBD1 matching 8 bases. Germline CDR1 reads SGHTS; CDR2 reads YDEGEE. J was trimmed by 2 bases and V by 4 bases; bases with no gene match: 4. This CDR3 contains 14 residues. The CDR3 spells CASSRTGINTEAFF. CDR3 coding DNA: TGTGCCAGCAGCCGGACAGGGATTAACACTGAAGCTTTCTTT.

There are a few counts of this clonotype. This chain uses TRBV10-1 with TRBJ1-1; no definite D call. Trimming pared 4 bases from V and 6 bases from J, leaving 3 bases between. This CDR3 is 10 amino acids long. Germline V gene lookup returns CDR1 WNHNN and CDR2 SYGVQD (reference sequence). The CDR3 DNA sequence: TGCGCCAGCAGTGTCTCTGAAGCTTTCTTT. Translated: CASSVSEAFF.

This sequence joins TRBV7-2 and TRBJ2-7; 9 positions agree with TRBD1. Germline V lookup: CDR1 SGHTA, CDR2 FQGNSA. CDR3 size: 15 residues. V lost 2 bases, J lost 7 bases, and 9 bases stayed unmatched. CDR3 DNA: TGTGCCAGCAGCTTAAGGGACAGGGTGCAGGGGGAGCAGTACTTC. Residues: CASSLRDRVQGEQYF.

This clonotype was seen more than once but under ten times. This chain connects TRBV28 to TRBJ2-7, with 8 bases identical to TRBD2. The CDR3 consists of 14 residues. In germline, CDR1 is MDHEN, CDR2 SYDVKM. The V and J ends lost 10 bases and 3 bases, in that order; junction bases with no gene match: 11. Here the CDR3 DNA reads TGTGCCATCGGGGGGGCCCAACAGATCTACGAGCAGTACTTC. This codes for CAIGGAQQIYEQYF.

This clonotype was found a few times. V and J are TRBV6-5 and TRBJ1-5; the D gene is possibly TRBD1 (5 bases). V lost 6 bases, J lost 9 bases, and 15 bases lay in between. The germline CDR1 and CDR2 sequences are MNHEY and SVGAGI. There are 13 residues in the CDR3. The CDR3 DNA sequence: TGTGCCAGCAGGGAAGCTACAGGAGGGCCCCAGCATTTT. It specifies CASREATGGPQHF.

The CDR3 spells CASSPLARRETQYF. Here the CDR3 DNA reads TGTGCCAGCAGCCCCCTTGCCCGGAGGGAGACCCAGTACTTC. The chain has TRBV11-2 and TRBJ2-5; D might be TRBD2 (5 bases). This CDR3 region has 14 residues. The germline CDR1 and CDR2 sequences are SGHAT and FQNNGV. Trimming cost V 5 bases and J 5 bases, with 15 bases left between them.

This chain connects TRBV3-1 to TRBJ1-4; no clear D gene. Germline CDR1 and CDR2: LGHDT and YNNKEL (reference sequence). Trimming shortened V by 1 base and J by 3 bases, and 9 bases separated the two germline ends. The CDR3 length is 15 residues. CDR3 in DNA: TGTGCCAGCAGCCAAGCAGGCATGGCTAATGAAAAACTGTTTTTT. Amino acid sequence: CASSQAGMANEKLFF.

The chain joins TRBV11-2 to TRBJ2-2; D unclear. With 5 bases removed from V and 8 bases from J, the gap between germline ends came to 9 bases. The CDR3 extends over 12 amino acids. The germline V gene has CDR1 SGHAT and CDR2 FQNNGV. The CDR3 here is CASSLARGELFF. The CDR3 DNA reads TGTGCCAGCAGCCTCGCCCGGGGGGAGCTGTTTTTT.

This clonotype was picked up a small number of times. The chain combines TRBV6-5 with TRBJ2-7; perhaps TRBD2 as D (6 bases). Germline-derived CDR1 and CDR2 are MNHEY and SVGAGI. V was shortened by 5 bases and J by 4 bases, with 15 bases between the two germline ends. The CDR3 has 14 residues. CDR3 nucleotide sequence: TGTGCCAGCAGTACGGTGGGAGGTTTTTACGAGCAGTACTTC. Protein product: CASSTVGGFYEQYF.

The chain links TRBV12-3 or TRBV12-4 to TRBJ1-1, with D hard to call. This CDR3 comprises 13 residues. Trimming removed 2 bases at V and 1 base at J, with 5 bases between. CDR3 protein: CASSLQQNTEAFF. The CDR3 nucleotides are TGTGCCAGCAGTTTACAGCAGAACACTGAAGCTTTCTTT.

With regard to this clonotype: Here the CDR3 omits its conserved ending phenylalanine or tryptophan, so a read error is the likely source. The chain carries TRBV10-2 and TRBJ2-3; D remains unclear. CDR3 length equals 8 residues. Between the trimmed V and J ends, which lost 8 bases and 9 bases, there was a span of 3 bases. Germline V gene lookup returns CDR1 WSHSY and CDR2 SAAADI. Written as DNA, the CDR3 is TGCGCCAGCGGCACGCAGTATTTA. This encodes CASGTQYL.

V usage is TRBV12-3 or TRBV12-4 and J usage is TRBJ2-1; no clear D gene. The CDR3 has 14 residues. V was pared by 8 bases and J by 5 bases, with 16 bases between. DNA for the CDR3: TGTGCCAGCGGTTGTGAGCAGCGAGACAATGAGCAGTTCTTC. Encoded protein: CASGCEQRDNEQFF.

J is TRBJ2-2 and V is TRBV2; 12 positions match TRBD1. The CDR3 contains 16 residues. Germline V CDR1 and CDR2: SNHLY, FYNNEI. The V segment lost 3 bases and the J segment 9 bases; nucleotides outside the gene matches: 8. The CDR3 loop reads CASSDRIGTGGRELFF. In DNA, the CDR3 is TGTGCCAGCAGTGACCGTATAGGGACAGGGGGCAGGGAGCTGTTTTTT.

This clonotype showed up just a few times. In DNA form, the CDR3 reads TGTGCCACCAGCAGACATACCCTACGGTGGACCGGGGAGCTGTTTTTT. Protein: CATSRHTLRWTGELFF. The chain uses TRBV15 and TRBJ2-2; D remains unclear. V was pared by 2 bases and J by 5 bases, with 15 bases between. The CDR3 has 16 residues. Germline lookup yields CDR1 LNHNV and CDR2 YYDKDF (reference sequence).

This clonotype was recorded at least ten times. This chain links TRBV11-3 with TRBJ2-1; no reliable D call. Trimming shortened V by 5 bases and J by 0 bases, and 14 bases separated the two germline ends. CDR3 length equals 16 residues. Looked up from germline, CDR1 is SGHNT and CDR2 is YENEEA. The CDR3 region is CASSGQDGSSYNEQFF. Here the CDR3 DNA reads TGTGCCAGCAGCGGGCAAGACGGAAGCTCCTACAATGAGCAGTTCTTC. Complete variable domain (other parts from reference TRBV11-3 and TRBJ2-1): EAGVVQSPRYKIIEKKQPVAFWCNPISGHNTLYWYLQNLGQGPELLIRYENEEAVDDSQLPKDRFSAERLKGVDSTLKIQPAELGDSAVYLCASSGQDGSSYNEQFFGPGTRLTVL.

This clonotype was seen at least ten times. The chain couples TRBV7-9 to TRBJ1-6; 7 nucleotides line up with TRBD1. V dropped 5 bases and J dropped 2; count of bases not matched to a gene: 6. From germline, CDR1 is SEHNR and CDR2 FQNEAQ (reference sequence). There are 16 residues in the CDR3. The CDR3 sequence: CASSQGGTPYNSPLHF. The CDR3 bases are TGTGCCAGCAGCCAGGGGGGGACCCCCTATAATTCACCCCTCCACTTT.

CDR3 DNA: TGCAGTGCTAGAGTACGGAACACAGATACGCAGTATTTT. This codes for CSARVRNTDTQYF. This chain connects TRBV20-1 to TRBJ2-3; D is unclear. The length of the CDR3 is 13 residues. The germline CDR1 and CDR2 sequences are DFQATT and SNEGSKA (reference sequence). V lost 1 base, J lost 2 bases, and 7 bases lay in between.

This clonotype was detected a few times. This chain joins TRBV28 and TRBJ2-2; 9 bases map to TRBD1. CDR3 length equals 20 residues. V lost 3 bases to trimming and J lost 4 bases; unmatched junction nucleotides: 18. Germline CDR1 is MDHEN and CDR2 is SYDVKM. The CDR3 DNA sequence: TGTGCCAGCAGTTTTCGGGACAGGGCATCCCTTAACGGGGGCACCGGGGAGCTGTTTTTT. It translates to CASSFRDRASLNGGTGELFF. Drawing the rest from reference TRBV28 and TRBJ2-2, the complete variable domain is DVKVTQSSRYLVKRTGEKVFLECVQDMDHENMFWYRQDPGLGLRLIYFSYDVKMKEKGDIPEGYSVSREKKERFSLILESASTNQTSMYLCASSFRDRASLNGGTGELFFGEGSRLTVL.

The genes are TRBV12-3 or TRBV12-4 and TRBJ2-5, with D unresolved. V shed 5 bases and J shed 9 bases, with 10 bases lying between them. CDR3 length equals 11 residues. The CDR3: CASSPRGPQYF. For the CDR3, the DNA is TGTGCCAGCAGTCCTCGTGGCCCCCAGTACTTC.

This clonotype was observed at least ten times. The genes are TRBV9 and TRBJ2-7, with a tentative D call TRBD2 (6 bases). The CDR3 extends over 13 amino acids. CDR1 is SGDLS and CDR2 is YYNGEE in the germline V gene. With 0 bases removed from V and 5 bases from J, the gap between germline ends came to 9 bases. In DNA, the CDR3 is TGTGCCAGCAGCGTAGAGTGGGGGGACGAGCAGTACTTC. As protein: CASSVEWGDEQYF.